The 3 T cell receptor beta chains given below trace back to one sample, sequenced in a study of cytomegalovirus exposure and HLA in healthy donors. 13 Jbeta primers and 60 Vbeta primers were used for the PCR. Libraries were prepared by immunoSEQ multiplex PCR; TCRdb keeps only in-frame clonotypes and omits some of them. The sample includes approximately 150,000 clones, roughly 85% seen only once; the top ten take 2.1%. The sequencing sample was made of PBMCs. Receptor source: a man between 35 and 55 years old in good health and CMV-seronegative.

The chain combines TRBV7-9 with TRBJ2-1; weak D call: TRBD2 (5 bases). V dropped 5 bases and J dropped 8 bases, with 19 bases sitting between them. Germline lookup yields CDR1 SEHNR and CDR2 FQNEAQ (reference sequence). The CDR3 length is 15 residues. CDR3 residues: CASSPRVGEMDEQFF. The CDR3 nucleotides are TGTGCCAGCAGCCCTCGGGTTGGGGAGATGGATGAGCAGTTCTTC.

The chain carries TRBV4-1 and TRBJ2-5; 7 nucleotides line up with TRBD2. Judging by the DNA end, TRBJ2-7 fits better; the J call may be wrong. CDR1 is MGHRA, CDR2 YSYEKL, per germline. This CDR3 region has 16 residues. The CDR3 DNA reads TGCGCCAGCAGCCAGCCTCAGCGGGGCGACCTCTACGAGCAGTACTTC. This gives the protein CASSQPQRGDLYEQYF.

V is TRBV21-1 and J is TRBJ2-3; the table's D call, TRBD1, was not checked against the DNA. TRBV21-1 is labeled a pseudogene. The CDR3 is 16 residues long. The CDR3 region is CASSRNKTGLTDTQYF. CDR3 DNA: TGTGCCAGCAGCCGTAACAAGACAGGACTCACAGATACGCAGTATTTT.